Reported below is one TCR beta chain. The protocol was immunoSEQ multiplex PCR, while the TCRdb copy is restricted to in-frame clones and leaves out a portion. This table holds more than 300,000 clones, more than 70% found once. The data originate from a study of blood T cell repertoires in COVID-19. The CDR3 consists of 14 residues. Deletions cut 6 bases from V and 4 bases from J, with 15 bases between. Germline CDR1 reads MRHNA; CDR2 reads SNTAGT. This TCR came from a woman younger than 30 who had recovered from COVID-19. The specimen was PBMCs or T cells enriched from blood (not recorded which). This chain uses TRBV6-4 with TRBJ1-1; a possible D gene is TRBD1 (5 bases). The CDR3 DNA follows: TGTGCCAGCAGGCCGACAGCTGTGGGCACTGAAGCTTTCTTT. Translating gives CASRPTAVGTEAFF.